One sample yielded the 32 T cell receptor beta chains listed below, sequenced in a study of blood T cell dynamics during melanoma immunotherapy. Time point meaning: pre-treatment baseline. Generated by immunoSEQ multiplex PCR, the TCRdb table keeps only in-frame clones and is missing some. This table holds 15,000 to 20,000 clones, 91% found once. Sequences were derived from blood, sampled from a patient treated with checkpoint blockade. The receptor set was obtained from a human donor with melanoma.

The chain uses TRBV18 and TRBJ1-4, with TRBD1 identical over 12 bases. In germline, CDR1 is KGHSH, CDR2 LQKENI. V lost 3 bases, J lost 1 base, and 3 bases stayed unmatched. This CDR3 contains 17 residues. CDR3: CASSPRDRGRTNEKLFF. In DNA, the CDR3 is TGTGCCAGCTCACCCCGGGACAGGGGGCGAACTAATGAAAAACTGTTTTTT.

This clone was recorded only once. This chain uses TRBV7-2 with TRBJ2-1; 12 nucleotides match TRBD2. Germline V gene lookup returns CDR1 SGHTA and CDR2 FQGNSA. The CDR3 consists of 13 residues. V was pared by 10 bases and J by 6 bases, with 4 bases of the junction left unmatched. The CDR3 bases are TGTGCCACCTCTAGCGGGAGGGCCAATGAGCAGTTCTTC. This gives the protein CATSSGRANEQFF.

V gene TRBV28 combines with J gene TRBJ2-3, with 9 positions matching TRBD2. The CDR3 covers 17 residues. Germline CDR1 MDHEN, CDR2 SYDVKM. J lost 1 base, V lost 3 bases, and 8 bases had no gene match. The CDR3 DNA sequence: TGTGCCAGCAGTTTGAATCTCCAGCGGGGGGGCACAGATACGCAGTATTTT. It specifies CASSLNLQRGGTDTQYF.

V and J are TRBV11-2 and TRBJ1-2; D ambiguous. The CDR3 contains 14 residues. The V and J ends lost 2 bases and 4 bases respectively, with 11 bases between them. Germline values: CDR1 SGHAT, CDR2 FQNNGV. The CDR3 reads CASSLNIRTYGYTF. The CDR3 nucleotides are TGTGCCAGCAGCTTAAATATCAGAACCTATGGCTACACCTTC.

The chain links TRBV6-6 to TRBJ1-5, with D unclear. Trimming left V 5 bases short and J 7 bases short, with 15 bases between. CDR3 length: 14 residues. Germline V gene lookup returns CDR1 MNHNY and CDR2 SVGAGI (reference sequence). In DNA, the CDR3 is TGTGCCAGCAGTCGTGGGGAGCTCGGGCAGCCCCAGCATTTT. Encoded protein: CASSRGELGQPQHF.

This chain uses TRBV19 with TRBJ1-1; no firm D call. The germline V gene has CDR1 LNHDA and CDR2 SQIVND (reference sequence). The CDR3 totals 16 residues. V dropped 1 base and J dropped 0 bases, with 12 bases sitting between them. In DNA, the CDR3 is TGTGCCAGTAGTATAGTTGAAGGGAATCTGAACACTGAAGCTTTCTTT. Its translation is CASSIVEGNLNTEAFF.

This clone was recorded only once. The rearrangement joins TRBV5-1 to TRBJ1-6, with D possibly TRBD1 on 5 matching bases. Trimming shortened V by 0 bases and J by 6 bases, and 7 bases separated the two germline ends. Germline lookup yields CDR1 SGHRS and CDR2 YFSETQ. CDR3 length: 14 amino acids. As DNA, the CDR3 is TGCGCCAGCAGCTTGGGACAGCTTAATTCACCCCTCCACTTT. Translating it yields CASSLGQLNSPLHF.

The rearrangement joins TRBV30 to TRBJ1-5, with 9 bases fitting TRBD1. The CDR3 length is 19 residues. Germline CDR1 GTSNPN, CDR2 SVGIG (reference sequence). Losses at the gene ends were 1 base for V and 2 bases for J; bases not matched to a gene: 15. The chain's CDR3 is CAWSGPRFDRGSGNQPQHF. CDR3 in DNA: TGTGCCTGGAGTGGACCTCGATTTGACAGGGGGTCCGGCAATCAGCCCCAGCATTTT.

The V and J genes are TRBV6-6 and TRBJ1-1; unclear D gene. Germline loops: CDR1 MNHNY, CDR2 SVGAGI (reference sequence). Trimming pared 6 bases from V and 1 base from J, leaving 12 bases between. CDR3 size: 14 residues. The CDR3 region is CASSSDVKNTEAFF. CDR3 coding DNA: TGTGCCAGCAGCTCGGACGTAAAGAACACTGAAGCTTTCTTT.

V is TRBV27 and J is TRBJ1-1, with TRBD1 matching 12 bases. From germline, CDR1 is MNHEY and CDR2 SMNVEV (reference sequence). This CDR3 contains 16 residues. Germline trimming cut 5 bases from V and 1 base from J; bases unmatched to any gene: 5. The CDR3 nucleotides read TGTGCCAGCAGTAGACCGGGACAGGGGGCGAACACTGAAGCTTTCTTT. It codes for CASSRPGQGANTEAFF.

V and J are TRBV6-1 and TRBJ2-7; D unresolved. Between the trimmed V and J ends, which lost 4 bases and 6 bases, there was a span of 22 bases. The CDR3 length is 16 residues. Germline CDR1 reads MNHNS; CDR2 reads SASEGT. The CDR3 spells CASSGRPTGSPPEQYF. The CDR3 nucleotides are TGTGCCAGCAGTGGACGGCCGACCGGGTCCCCTCCCGAGCAGTACTTC.

The chain combines TRBV5-1 with TRBJ2-3; TRBD1 is a possible D gene (7 bases). The ends were cut back, 1 base at V and 6 bases at J, with 12 bases in the middle. This CDR3 has 14 amino acids. Germline CDR1 SGHRS, CDR2 YFSETQ. Here the CDR3 DNA reads TGCGCCAGCAGCTTGTGGGCAGGGGGGGATACGCAGTATTTT. Its protein is CASSLWAGGDTQYF. The full variable domain, with the rest looked up from reference TRBV5-1 and TRBJ2-3, is KAGVTQTPRYLIKTRGQQVTLSCSPISGHRSVSWYQQTPGQGLQFLFEYFSETQRNKGNFPGRFSGRQFSNSRSEMNVSTLELGDSALYLCASSLWAGGDTQYFGPGTRLTVL.

For the CDR3, the DNA is TGTGCCAGCAGTCTCCCGGGACTAGCCGGGGGGGAGCAGTACTTC. This sequence encodes CASSLPGLAGGEQYF. The rearrangement links TRBV25-1 to TRBJ2-7; the match to TRBD2 covers 9 bases. CDR3 length: 15 residues. Looked up from germline, CDR1 is MGHDK and CDR2 is SYGVNS. Trimming cost V 5 bases and J 7 bases; bases outside gene matches: 12.

This chain links TRBV7-9 with TRBJ1-3; D is possibly TRBD1 (5 bases). The germline V gene has CDR1 SEHNR and CDR2 FQNEAQ (reference sequence). The CDR3 totals 15 residues. Trimming left V 5 bases short and J 0 bases short, with 11 bases between. The CDR3 reads CASSPRGGSGNTIYF. The CDR3 DNA is TGTGCCAGCAGCCCCCGGGGGGGCTCTGGAAACACCATATATTTT.

This chain joins TRBV9 and TRBJ1-1; D not certain. CDR1 is SGDLS, CDR2 YYNGEE, per germline. The CDR3 has 15 amino acids. V shed 0 bases and J shed 1 base, with 10 bases lying between them. CDR3 protein: CASSVAIGWNTEAFF. The CDR3, as DNA: TGTGCCAGCAGCGTAGCTATTGGATGGAACACTGAAGCTTTCTTT.

The V gene is TRBV11-2, the J gene TRBJ2-7, with 10 bases lining up with TRBD2. V shed 1 base, J shed 6 bases, and the junction held 9 bases outside the gene matches. Germline V gene data show CDR1 as SGHAT and CDR2 as FQNNGV. The CDR3 length is 16 residues. Here the CDR3 reads CASSLVASGSGGEQYF. The CDR3 coding sequence is TGTGCCAGCAGCTTAGTCGCTAGCGGGAGCGGGGGCGAGCAGTACTTC.

The V and J genes are TRBV10-3 and TRBJ2-7; 9 nucleotides line up with TRBD1. After removal of 3 bases from V and 2 bases from J, the junction contained 8 bases not matched to a gene. In germline, CDR1 is ENHRY, CDR2 SYGVKD. The CDR3 runs to 16 residues. The CDR3 is CAISDHRGQGPYEQYF. The CDR3 DNA is TGTGCCATCAGTGACCACCGCGGACAGGGGCCCTACGAGCAGTACTTC.

This chain joins TRBV28 and TRBJ1-5; weak D call: TRBD1 (6 bases). This CDR3 spans 17 amino acids. Germline V CDR1 and CDR2: MDHEN, SYDVKM. Deletions cut 1 base from V and 0 bases from J, with 13 bases between. The chain's CDR3 is CASSLFGQPYSNQPQHF. The CDR3 bases are TGTGCCAGCAGTTTATTCGGACAGCCGTATAGCAATCAGCCCCAGCATTTT.

The chain is built from TRBV5-1 and TRBJ2-7; 10 nucleotides match TRBD2. CDR3 size: 15 residues. Germline CDR1 SGHRS, CDR2 YFSETQ. V was pared by 1 base and J by 0 bases, with 1 base of the junction left unmatched. The CDR3 DNA follows: TGCGCCAGCAGCTTGACTAGCGGGACCTCCTACGAGCAGTACTTC. Its protein is CASSLTSGTSYEQYF.

The chain employs TRBV19 and TRBJ1-6; maybe TRBD1 (6 bases). V was pared by 1 base and J by 7 bases, with 11 bases between. Germline V gene data show CDR1 as LNHDA and CDR2 as SQIVND (reference sequence). There are 15 residues in the CDR3. This CDR3 is CASSIGSRGNSPLHF. As DNA, the CDR3 is TGTGCCAGTAGTATAGGGTCTAGGGGGAATTCACCCCTCCACTTT.

The chain couples TRBV4-1 to TRBJ1-4, with D hard to call. Looked up from germline, CDR1 is MGHRA and CDR2 is YSYEKL. The CDR3 is 13 amino acids. V was cut by 4 bases and J by 7 bases, with 10 bases left in between. The CDR3 DNA sequence: TGCGCCAGCAGCCCTCCGGGAGGTGAAAAACTGTTTTTT. As protein: CASSPPGGEKLFF.

This rearrangement joins TRBV27 to TRBJ2-7; D might be TRBD1 (6 bases). The ends were cut back, 0 bases at V and 5 bases at J, with 11 bases in the middle. Germline V CDR1 and CDR2: MNHEY, SMNVEV (reference sequence). The CDR3 loop spans 14 amino acids. CDR3 in amino acids: CASSLSTGWNEQYF. The CDR3 region has the DNA TGTGCCAGCAGTTTATCAACAGGGTGGAACGAGCAGTACTTC.

The V call is TRBV19, the J call TRBJ2-5; D call uncertain. Between the trimmed V and J ends, which lost 8 bases and 3 bases, there was a span of 13 bases. Germline assignment: CDR1 LNHDA and CDR2 SQIVND (reference sequence). The CDR3 has 13 residues. CDR3 protein: CASSRTEKETQYF. The DNA of the CDR3 is TGTGCCAGTTCTAGAACAGAGAAAGAGACCCAGTACTTC. The full variable domain, its missing parts supplied by reference TRBV19 and TRBJ2-5, is DGGITQSPKYLFRKEGQNVTLSCEQNLNHDAMYWYRQDPGQGLRLIYYSQIVNDFQKGDIAEGYSVSREKKESFPLTVTSAQKNPTAFYLCASSRTEKETQYFGPGTRLLVL.

The V call is TRBV19, the J call TRBJ1-5; perhaps TRBD1 as D (5 bases). V was cut by 2 bases and J by 4 bases, with 18 bases left in between. The CDR3 sequence is 17 residues long. CDR1 is LNHDA and CDR2 is SQIVND in the germline V gene (reference sequence). CDR3 in DNA: TGTGCCAGTAGTATAAACCCCGGGTCAGGGAGTAATCAGCCCCAGCATTTT. Translation: CASSINPGSGSNQPQHF.

The V and J genes are TRBV7-2 and TRBJ1-1; D remains ambiguous. Germline V gene lookup returns CDR1 SGHTA and CDR2 FQGNSA. Trimming took 5 bases from V and 6 from J, leaving 19 bases between them. The CDR3 has 15 amino acids. CDR3 in amino acids: CASSDGRLALSEAFF. The CDR3 DNA is TGTGCCAGCAGCGACGGGAGGCTCGCCCTGTCTGAAGCTTTCTTT.

In DNA, the CDR3 is TGTGCCAGCACCAAAGGGGACCCCCGAGGGGCCTACGAGCAGTACTTC. Residues: CASTKGDPRGAYEQYF. The gene calls are TRBV2 and TRBJ2-7; D may be TRBD1 or TRBD2 (5 bases each). In germline, CDR1 is SNHLY, CDR2 FYNNEI. V was shortened by 7 bases and J by 2 bases, with 21 bases between the two germline ends. The CDR3 extends over 16 amino acids.

This chain joins TRBV30 and TRBJ1-5, with D maybe TRBD1 (5 bases). V lost 0 bases, J lost 4 bases, and 13 bases lay in between. In germline, CDR1 is GTSNPN, CDR2 SVGIG (reference sequence). The CDR3 spans 15 residues. For the CDR3, the DNA is TGTGCCTGGAGTGTCCGGGGCCCCCCGAATCAGCCCCAGCATTTT. This translates into CAWSVRGPPNQPQHF.

By share, this clone counts as large. The gene calls are TRBV2 and TRBJ1-5, with D possibly matching TRBD1 (5 bases). This CDR3 has 14 residues. Trimming left V 0 bases short and J 4 bases short, with 7 bases between. Per the germline V gene, CDR1 is SNHLY and CDR2 is FYNNEI. CDR3 residues: CASSEAGVNQPQHF. The CDR3 nucleotides are TGTGCCAGCAGTGAAGCAGGGGTAAATCAGCCCCAGCATTTT.

This rearrangement joins TRBV2 to TRBJ2-3; 7 bases line up with TRBD2. V lost 3 bases, J lost 3 bases, and 6 bases stayed unmatched. This CDR3 is built from 15 residues. In germline, CDR1 is SNHLY, CDR2 FYNNEI. CDR3 residues: CASSEERGVTDTQYF. The CDR3 nucleotides are TGTGCCAGCAGTGAGGAACGGGGGGTAACAGATACGCAGTATTTT.

The genes are TRBV10-2 and TRBJ2-7, with 7 bases lining up with TRBD1. The CDR3 sequence is 14 residues long. The germline CDR1 and CDR2 sequences are WSHSY and SAAADI. V lost 5 bases and J lost 2; bases outside the gene matches: 6. The CDR3 loop is CASSQTGQTYEQYF. As DNA, the CDR3 is TGCGCCAGCAGTCAGACGGGACAGACCTACGAGCAGTACTTC.

The genes are TRBV7-2 and TRBJ2-1; the D gene is possibly TRBD2 (6 bases). Germline CDR1 reads SGHTA; CDR2 reads FQGNSA. The ends were cut back, 4 bases at V and 10 bases at J, with 17 bases in the middle. The CDR3 extends over 14 amino acids. The CDR3 DNA sequence: TGTGCCAGCAGCTCCGGGACTTACTTGAAGGAGCAGTTCTTC. This translates into CASSSGTYLKEQFF.

The chain is built from TRBV5-1 and TRBJ2-7, with 7 positions matching TRBD1. CDR1 is SGHRS, CDR2 YFSETQ, per germline. V lost 4 bases, J lost 3 bases, and 7 bases stayed unmatched. The CDR3 is made up of 14 amino acids. CDR3 in amino acids: CASSRDSTDYEQYF. The CDR3 bases are TGCGCCAGCAGCCGGGACAGTACGGACTACGAGCAGTACTTC.